This TCR beta chain was observed in a study of T-cell memory formation after mild COVID-19. A remark on this clonotype: Its antigen is unknown.

The CDR3 contains 14 residues. CDR1 is SGHTA and CDR2 is FQGTGA in the germline V gene. V trimming: 4 bases; J trimming: 4 bases; junction bases outside the gene matches: 3. TCRdb itself ran the 5' RACE reads through MiXCR, one entry per CDR3 protein. The repertoire includes fewer than 650,000 distinct CDR3 sequences, about a fifth of them detected once, and approximately 8.4% sits in the top ten. Study conclusions and caveats: Clones which contracted sat mainly in CM and EM if CD4+, and in EMRA if CD8+.

Sequenced sample: PBMCs or a T cell subset sorted from them (not recorded which). This receptor was identified in an adult woman who had mild COVID-19 (a few samples of this study predate the infection). Cell type and time point are not known. This chain connects TRBV7-3 to TRBJ2-2, with 7 positions matching TRBD1. CDR3: CASSWRQGTGELFF. The CDR3 region has the DNA TGTGCCAGCAGCTGGCGACAGGGCACCGGGGAGCTGTTTTTT.